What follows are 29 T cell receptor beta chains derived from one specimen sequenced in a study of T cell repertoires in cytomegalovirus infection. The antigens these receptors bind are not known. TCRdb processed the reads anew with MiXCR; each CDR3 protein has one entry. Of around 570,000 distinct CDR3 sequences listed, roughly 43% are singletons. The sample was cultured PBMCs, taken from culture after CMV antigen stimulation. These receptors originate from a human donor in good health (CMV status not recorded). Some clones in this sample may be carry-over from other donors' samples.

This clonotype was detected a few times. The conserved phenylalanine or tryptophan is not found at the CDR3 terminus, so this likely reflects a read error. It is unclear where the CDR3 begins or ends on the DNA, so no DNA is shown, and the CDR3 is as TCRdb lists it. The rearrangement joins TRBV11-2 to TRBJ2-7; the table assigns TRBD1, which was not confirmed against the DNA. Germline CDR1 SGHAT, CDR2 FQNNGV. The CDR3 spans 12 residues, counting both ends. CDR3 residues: CASSFHRDLSSY.

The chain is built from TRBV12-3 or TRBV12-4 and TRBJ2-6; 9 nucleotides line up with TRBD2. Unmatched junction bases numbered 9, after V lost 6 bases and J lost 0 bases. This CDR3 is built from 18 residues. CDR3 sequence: CASRTDLAGISGANVLTF. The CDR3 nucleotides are TGTGCCAGCAGAACCGACCTAGCGGGGATCTCTGGGGCCAACGTCCTGACTTTC.

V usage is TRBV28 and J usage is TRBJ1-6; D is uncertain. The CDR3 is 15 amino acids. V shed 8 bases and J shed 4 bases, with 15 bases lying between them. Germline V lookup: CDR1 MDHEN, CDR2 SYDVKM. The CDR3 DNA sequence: TGTGCCAGCGGGTTGGGGAGGAGTTATAATTCACCCCTCCACTTT. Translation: CASGLGRSYNSPLHF.

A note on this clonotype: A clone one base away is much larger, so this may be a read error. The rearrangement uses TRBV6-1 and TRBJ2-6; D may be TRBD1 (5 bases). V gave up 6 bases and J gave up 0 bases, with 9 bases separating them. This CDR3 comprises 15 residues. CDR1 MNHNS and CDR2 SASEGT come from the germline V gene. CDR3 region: CASRRQSSGANVLTF. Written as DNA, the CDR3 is TGTGCCAGCAGAAGACAGAGCTCTGGGGCCAACGTCCTGACTTTC.

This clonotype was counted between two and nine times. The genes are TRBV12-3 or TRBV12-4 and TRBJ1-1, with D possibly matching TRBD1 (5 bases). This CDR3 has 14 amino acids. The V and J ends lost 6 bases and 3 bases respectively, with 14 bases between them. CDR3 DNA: TGTGCCAGCAGCCTCCGGTGGGGGTACACTGAAGCTTTCTTT. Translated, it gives CASSLRWGYTEAFF.

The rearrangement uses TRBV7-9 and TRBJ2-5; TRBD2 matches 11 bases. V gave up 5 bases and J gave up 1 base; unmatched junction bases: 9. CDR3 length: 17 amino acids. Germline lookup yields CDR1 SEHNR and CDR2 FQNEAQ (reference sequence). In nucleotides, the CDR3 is TGTGCCAGCAGCCCAAGACTAGCGGGGATGGGCCAAGAGACCCAGTACTTC. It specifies CASSPRLAGMGQETQYF.

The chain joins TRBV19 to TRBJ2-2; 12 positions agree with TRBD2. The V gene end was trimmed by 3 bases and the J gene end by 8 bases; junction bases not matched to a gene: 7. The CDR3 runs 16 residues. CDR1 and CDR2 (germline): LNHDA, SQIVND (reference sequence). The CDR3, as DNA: TGTGCCAGTAGTATGGGCGGACTAGCGGGAACTGGGGAGCTGTTTTTT. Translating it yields CASSMGGLAGTGELFF.

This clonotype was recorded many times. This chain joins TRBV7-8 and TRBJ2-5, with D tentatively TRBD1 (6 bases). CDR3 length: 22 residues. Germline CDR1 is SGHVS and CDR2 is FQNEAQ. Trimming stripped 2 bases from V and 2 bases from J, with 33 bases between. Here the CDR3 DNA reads TGTGCCAGCAGCTTATCGCGGAAGTATGCAGGGGAAAGGTCAAAGAGACAAGAGACCCAGTACTTC. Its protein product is CASSLSRKYAGERSKRQETQYF.

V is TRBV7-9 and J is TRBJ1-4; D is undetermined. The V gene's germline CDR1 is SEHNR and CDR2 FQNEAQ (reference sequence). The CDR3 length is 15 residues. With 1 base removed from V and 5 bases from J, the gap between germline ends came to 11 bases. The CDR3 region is CASSLGAAENEKLFF. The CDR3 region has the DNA TGTGCCAGCAGCTTAGGTGCGGCCGAGAATGAAAAACTGTTTTTT. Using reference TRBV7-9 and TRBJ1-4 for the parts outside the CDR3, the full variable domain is DTGVSQNPRHKITKRGQNVTFRCDPISEHNRLYWYRQTLGQGPEFLTYFQNEAQLEKSRLLSDRFSAERPKGSFSTLEIQRTEQGDSAMYLCASSLGAAENEKLFFGSGTQLSVL.

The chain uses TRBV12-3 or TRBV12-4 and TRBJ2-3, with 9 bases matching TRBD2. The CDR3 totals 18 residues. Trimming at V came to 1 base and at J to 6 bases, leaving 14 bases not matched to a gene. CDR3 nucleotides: TGTGCCAGCAGTTTAGGGTTGGGGCTAGCGGGAAGGTTGGATACGCAGTATTTT. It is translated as CASSLGLGLAGRLDTQYF.

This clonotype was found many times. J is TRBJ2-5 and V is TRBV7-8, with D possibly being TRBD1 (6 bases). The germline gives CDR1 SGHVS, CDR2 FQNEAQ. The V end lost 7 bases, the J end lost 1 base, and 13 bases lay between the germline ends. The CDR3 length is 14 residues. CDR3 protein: CASKEVTGQETQYF. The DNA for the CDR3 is TGTGCCAGCAAGGAGGTGACAGGCCAAGAGACCCAGTACTTC.

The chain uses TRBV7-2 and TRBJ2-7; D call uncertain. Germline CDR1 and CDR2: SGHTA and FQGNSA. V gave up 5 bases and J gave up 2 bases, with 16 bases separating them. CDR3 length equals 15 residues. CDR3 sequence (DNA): TGTGCCAGCAGCCCGAACTTGAGTGGGGCCTACGAGCAGTACTTC. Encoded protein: CASSPNLSGAYEQYF.

The CDR3 nucleotides read TGTGCCAGCAGCTCTAACCTAGGGGGGGGCGAAAAACTGTTTTTT. Its translation: CASSSNLGGGEKLFF. The chain uses TRBV12-3 or TRBV12-4 and TRBJ1-4; TRBD1 is a possible D gene (6 bases). Trimming removed 6 bases at V and 8 bases at J, with 19 bases between. This CDR3 spans 15 amino acids.

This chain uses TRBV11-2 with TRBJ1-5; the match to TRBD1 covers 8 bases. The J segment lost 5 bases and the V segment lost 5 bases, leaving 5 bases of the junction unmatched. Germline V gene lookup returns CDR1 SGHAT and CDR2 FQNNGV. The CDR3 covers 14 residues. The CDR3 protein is CASSLGQGHQPQHF. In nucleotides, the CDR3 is TGTGCCAGCAGCCTTGGACAGGGCCATCAGCCCCAGCATTTT.

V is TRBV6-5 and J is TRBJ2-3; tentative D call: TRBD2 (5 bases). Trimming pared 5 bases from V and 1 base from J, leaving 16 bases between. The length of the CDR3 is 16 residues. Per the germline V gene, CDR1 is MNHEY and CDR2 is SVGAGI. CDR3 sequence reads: CASSPTLMRGTDTQYF. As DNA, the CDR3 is TGTGCCAGCAGTCCCACACTAATGAGGGGCACAGATACGCAGTATTTT.

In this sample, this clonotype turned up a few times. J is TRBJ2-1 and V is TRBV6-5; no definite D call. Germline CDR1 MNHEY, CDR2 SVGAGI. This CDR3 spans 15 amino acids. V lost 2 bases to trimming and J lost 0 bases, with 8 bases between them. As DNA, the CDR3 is TGTGCCAGCAGTTACGAGTGGGCCTCCTACAATGAGCAGTTCTTC. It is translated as CASSYEWASYNEQFF.

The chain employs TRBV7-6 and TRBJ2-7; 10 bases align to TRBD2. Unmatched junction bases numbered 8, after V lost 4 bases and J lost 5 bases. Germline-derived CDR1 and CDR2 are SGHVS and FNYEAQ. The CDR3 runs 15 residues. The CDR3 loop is CASSSKAGGPDEQYF. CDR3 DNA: TGTGCCAGCAGCTCAAAAGCGGGAGGGCCGGACGAGCAGTACTTC.

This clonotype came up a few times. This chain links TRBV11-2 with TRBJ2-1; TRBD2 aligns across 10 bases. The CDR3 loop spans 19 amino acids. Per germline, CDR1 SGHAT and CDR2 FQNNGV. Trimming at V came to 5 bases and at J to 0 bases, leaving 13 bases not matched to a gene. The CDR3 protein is CASSPRTSGSVVSYNEQFF. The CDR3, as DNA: TGTGCCAGCAGCCCGAGGACTAGCGGCTCTGTCGTCTCCTACAATGAGCAGTTCTTC.

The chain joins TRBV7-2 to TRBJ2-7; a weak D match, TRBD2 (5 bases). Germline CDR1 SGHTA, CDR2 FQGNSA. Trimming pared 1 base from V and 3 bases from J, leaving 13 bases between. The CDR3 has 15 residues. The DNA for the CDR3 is TGTGCCAGCAGCTTAGGCCAGGACTTCTACTACGAGCAGTACTTC. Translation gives CASSLGQDFYYEQYF.

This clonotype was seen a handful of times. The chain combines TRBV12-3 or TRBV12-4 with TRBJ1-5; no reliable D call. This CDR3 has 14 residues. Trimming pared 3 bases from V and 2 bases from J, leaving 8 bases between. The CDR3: CASSLEARNQPQHF. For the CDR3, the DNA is TGTGCCAGCAGTTTGGAGGCCCGCAATCAGCCCCAGCATTTT.

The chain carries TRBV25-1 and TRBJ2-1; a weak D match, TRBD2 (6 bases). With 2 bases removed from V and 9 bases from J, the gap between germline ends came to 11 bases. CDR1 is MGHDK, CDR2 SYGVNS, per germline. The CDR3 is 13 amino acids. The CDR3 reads CASSETLGGEQFF. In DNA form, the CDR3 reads TGTGCCAGCAGTGAAACGTTGGGGGGTGAGCAGTTCTTC. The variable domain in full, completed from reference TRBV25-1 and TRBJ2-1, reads EADIYQTPRYLVIGTGKKITLECSQTMGHDKMYWYQQDPGMELHLIHYSYGVNSTEKGDLSSESTVSRIRTEHFPLTLESARPSHTSQYLCASSETLGGEQFFGPGTRLTVL.

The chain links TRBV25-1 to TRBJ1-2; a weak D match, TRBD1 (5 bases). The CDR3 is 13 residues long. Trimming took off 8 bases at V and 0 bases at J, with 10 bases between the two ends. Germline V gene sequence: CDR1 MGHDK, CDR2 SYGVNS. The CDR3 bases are TGTGCCAGCCACGGGGCTCCTAACTATGGCTACACCTTC. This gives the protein CASHGAPNYGYTF.

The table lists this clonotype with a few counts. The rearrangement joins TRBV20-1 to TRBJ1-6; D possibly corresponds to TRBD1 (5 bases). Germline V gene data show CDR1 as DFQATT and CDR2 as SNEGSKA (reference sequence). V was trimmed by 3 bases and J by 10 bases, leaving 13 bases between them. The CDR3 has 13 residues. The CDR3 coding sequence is TGCAGTGCTAGGGATAGGGACGGCTCACCCCTCCACTTT. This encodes CSARDRDGSPLHF.

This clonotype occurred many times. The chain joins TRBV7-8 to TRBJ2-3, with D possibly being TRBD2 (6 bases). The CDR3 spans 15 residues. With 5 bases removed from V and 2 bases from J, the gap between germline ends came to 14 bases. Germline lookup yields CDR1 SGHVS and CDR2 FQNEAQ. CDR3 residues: CASSPPGVFTDTQYF. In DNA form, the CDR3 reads TGTGCCAGCAGCCCCCCGGGGGTTTTCACAGATACGCAGTATTTT.

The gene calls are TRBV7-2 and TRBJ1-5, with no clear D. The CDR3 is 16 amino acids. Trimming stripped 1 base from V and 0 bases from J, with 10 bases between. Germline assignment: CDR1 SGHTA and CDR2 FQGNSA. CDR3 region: CASSLDTEPSNQPQHF. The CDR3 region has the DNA TGTGCCAGCAGCTTAGACACAGAGCCTAGCAATCAGCCCCAGCATTTT.

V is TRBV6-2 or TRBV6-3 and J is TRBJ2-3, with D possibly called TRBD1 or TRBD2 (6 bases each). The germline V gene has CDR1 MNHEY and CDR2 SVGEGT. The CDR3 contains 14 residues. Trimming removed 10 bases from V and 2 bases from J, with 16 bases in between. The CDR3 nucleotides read TGTGCCACCCAACGGGGGCGTATCACAGATACGCAGTATTTT. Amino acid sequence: CATQRGRITDTQYF.

This chain's CDR3 is CSARSPTGADTQYF. The CDR3 region has the DNA TGCAGTGCTAGATCACCCACAGGGGCAGATACGCAGTATTTT. This chain joins TRBV20-1 and TRBJ2-3; 7 bases align to TRBD1. The CDR3 is 14 residues long. Trimming cost V 2 bases and J 4 bases; bases outside gene matches: 6. The germline CDR1 and CDR2 sequences are DFQATT and SNEGSKA (reference sequence).

CDR3 nucleotide sequence: TGTGCCAGCAGCCGACGGGGGGGAGAAACCTTC. Encoded protein: CASSRRGGETF. This chain joins TRBV7-9 and TRBJ1-2; D might be TRBD1 (5 bases). Germline CDR1 is SEHNR and CDR2 is FQNEAQ (reference sequence). CDR3 length: 11 residues. Trimming shortened V by 5 bases and J by 14 bases, and 15 bases separated the two germline ends.

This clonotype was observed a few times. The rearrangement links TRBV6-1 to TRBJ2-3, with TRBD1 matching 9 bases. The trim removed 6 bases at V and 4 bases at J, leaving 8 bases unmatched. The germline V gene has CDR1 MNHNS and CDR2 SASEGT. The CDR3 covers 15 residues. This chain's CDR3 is CASRPRTGEADTQYF. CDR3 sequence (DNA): TGTGCCAGCAGACCTCGGACAGGGGAGGCAGATACGCAGTATTTT.